Following are 3 T cell receptor beta chains from one sample sequenced in a study of human T cells and chemical hapten exposure. TCRdb passed the 5' RACE reads through MiXCR, listing each CDR3 protein once. Of over 95,000 distinct CDR3 sequences listed, approximately 20% are singletons. Total RNA was extracted from unfractionated whole blood. The receptor set was obtained from a human donor in good health.

The chain recombines TRBV3-1 with TRBJ2-1, with D possibly matching TRBD2 (5 bases). V was shortened by 8 bases and J by 9 bases, with 17 bases between the two germline ends. The CDR3 has 13 amino acids. From germline, CDR1 is LGHDT and CDR2 YNNKEL (reference sequence). The CDR3 region has the DNA TGTGCCAGCGCAAGTGGGAAGGGAGTTGAGCAGTTCTTC. This codes for CASASGKGVEQFF.

The genes are TRBV20-1 and TRBJ1-2, with a weak D call TRBD1 (6 bases). V was cut by 0 bases and J by 2 bases, with 22 bases left in between. The CDR3 has 18 residues. Germline V CDR1 and CDR2: DFQATT, SNEGSKA (reference sequence). CDR3 residues: CSARDAWTVFGPNYGYTF. CDR3 nucleotide sequence: TGCAGTGCTAGAGATGCCTGGACAGTTTTTGGGCCGAACTATGGCTACACCTTC.

The genes are TRBV6-5 and TRBJ2-7; 9 bases fit TRBD1. The CDR3 is 14 residues long. Unmatched junction bases numbered 8, after V lost 5 bases and J lost 6 bases. The germline gives CDR1 MNHEY, CDR2 SVGAGI. CDR3 sequence: CASSKVDRGGEQYF. The CDR3, as DNA: TGTGCCAGCAGTAAAGTCGACAGGGGGGGCGAGCAGTACTTC.